These 17 T cell receptor delta chains were sequenced from one sample in a study of gamma delta lymphoproliferative disorders and STAT genes. TCRdb fed the multiplex PCR reads to CATT. The data show 600 to 850 delta-chain clones, with 5% to 6.5% seen just once and 80% to 95% held by the top ten. PBMCs from patients and controls supplied the genomic DNA for sequencing. The sequencing input was blood. These receptor sequences come from a human donor with gamma-delta T-cell large granular lymphocyte leukemia.

The sample holds one count of this clone. The chain joins TRDV2 to TRDJ1; 11 bases match TRDD3. Per germline, CDR1 GEAIGNYY and CDR2 EKD. J gave up 4 bases and V 9 bases, and 18 bases lay outside the gene matches. The CDR3 length is 17 residues. The CDR3 DNA sequence: TGTGCCACCGTAGAGGGCTGGGGGATACAGGCGGGCGATAAACTCATCTTT. Amino acids: CATVEGWGIQAGDKLIF.

About this clone: TCRdb lists the protein of a much larger clone for this DNA, which differs at residue 5, so this is likely a read error; the protein given here is translated from the DNA itself. The gene calls are TRDV2 and TRDJ1; D uncertain. From germline, CDR1 is GEAIGNYY and CDR2 EKD. The length of the CDR3 is 14 residues. V was shortened by 3 bases and J by 0 bases, with 10 bases between the two germline ends. The CDR3 region is CACDAVSYTDKLIF. CDR3 in DNA: TGTGCCTGTGACGCCGTATCATACACCGATAAACTCATCTTT.

The table lists this clone with many counts. The likely explanation is a read error, given a far larger clone one base away. The chain has TRDV2 and TRDJ3, with TRDD3 matching over 13 bases. Germline V gives CDR1 GEAIGNYY, CDR2 EKD. The CDR3 loop spans 20 amino acids. The CDR3 spells CACDTVRTGGYAWDTQQMFF. Written as DNA, the CDR3 is TGTGCCTGTGACACCGTTCGGACTGGGGGATACGCCTGGGACACCCAACAGATGTTTTTC.

This clone is labeled medium-sized (0.01 to 0.1%). Distinct nucleotide sequences in the sample also encode this CDR3. The chain employs TRDV2 and TRDJ3; D unresolved. The CDR3 loop spans 21 amino acids. Trimming took 0 bases from V and 2 from J, leaving 22 bases between them. The germline V gene encodes CDR1 GEAIGNYY and CDR2 EKD. The CDR3 is CACDTMSQRTWSAWDTRQMFF. The DNA of the CDR3 is TGTGCCTGTGACACCATGAGCCAAAGGACCTGGAGCGCCTGGGACACCCGACAGATGTTTTTC.

This clone was observed a few times. The protein recorded in TCRdb matches a much larger clone and deviates from this DNA's translation at residue 9, suggesting a read error; the protein here is obtained by translating the DNA. The rearrangement uses TRDV2 and TRDJ1; 10 positions agree with TRDD3. V trimming: 3 bases; J trimming: 4 bases; junction bases outside the gene matches: 4. Germline CDR1 reads GEAIGNYY; CDR2 reads EKD. The CDR3 covers 14 residues. The CDR3 sequence is CACDLLGDDDKLIF. Written as DNA, the CDR3 is TGTGCCTGTGACCTACTGGGGGATGACGATAAACTCATCTTT.

Turning to this clone: A far larger clone is one base from this, pointing to a likely read error. The chain is built from TRDV1 and TRDJ1; D might be TRDD2 or TRDD3, each matching 6 bases. Germline V gene sequence: CDR1 TSWWSYY, CDR2 QGS. The CDR3 spans 24 residues. CDR3 residues: CAIGEPRAFLGRGELKYTTDKLIF. The CDR3 DNA follows: TGTGCTATTGGGGAACCCCGGGCATTCCTAGGACGGGGGGAACTAAAATACACCACCGATAAACTCATCTTT.

There are a few counts of this clone. One base separates it from a far larger clone, so it is likely a read error. The rearrangement links TRDV2 to TRDJ3, with 13 bases that match TRDD3. Trimming took 0 bases from V and 0 from J; bases not matched to a gene: 13. The germline CDR1 and CDR2 sequences are GEAIGNYY and EKD. CDR3 size: 23 residues. CDR3: CACDTEANWGIRVGSWDTRQMFF. CDR3 nucleotide sequence: TGTGCCTGTGACACCGAGGCCAACTGGGGGATACGCGTAGGCTCCTGGGACACCCGACAGATGTTTTTC.

In this sample, this clone turned up a few times. A far larger clone is only one base removed, so a read error is likely. The sample carries other DNA sequences with the same CDR3. This sequence joins TRDV2 and TRDJ1; 13 positions agree with TRDD3. Germline loops: CDR1 GEAIGNYY, CDR2 EKD. The length of the CDR3 is 18 residues. Germline trimming cut 1 base from V and 3 bases from J; bases unmatched to any gene: 10. In DNA, the CDR3 is TGTGCCTGTGACACACTTTCTACTGGGGGATACGACGCCGATAAACTCATCTTT. This gives the protein CACDTLSTGGYDADKLIF.

This clone was counted only a few times. This probably arose from a read error, given a far larger clone one base away. Other DNA sequences in this sample translate to the same CDR3. This rearrangement joins TRDV2 to TRDJ1, with 11 bases aligning to TRDD3. The germline CDR1 and CDR2 sequences are GEAIGNYY and EKD. J was trimmed by 3 bases and V by 2 bases; bases with no gene match: 16. The CDR3 length is 19 residues. The chain's CDR3 is CACDRITGGYAKGSDKLIF. The CDR3 DNA reads TGTGCCTGTGACAGGATTACTGGGGGATATGCTAAGGGGTCCGATAAACTCATCTTT.

The sample holds a few counts of this clone. TCRdb lists the protein of a much larger clone for this DNA, which differs at residue 3, so this is likely a read error; the protein given here is translated from the DNA itself. The chain employs TRDV2 and TRDJ1; a weak D match, TRDD3 (6 bases). Germline V gives CDR1 GEAIGNYY, CDR2 EKD. The CDR3 has 14 residues. Deletions cut 9 bases from V and 3 bases from J, with 19 bases between. DNA for the CDR3: TGTGCCGGTAACTCGCTGGGGATCCCCGATAAACTCATCTTT. It is translated as CAGNSLGIPDKLIF.

For this clone: A far bigger clonotype differs at one base, so this is likely a read error. Other DNA sequences from this sample encode an identical CDR3 as well. CDR3 loop: CACDQLLGAKTYTDKLIF. The CDR3 DNA follows: TGTGCCTGTGATCAGCTACTGGGGGCGAAAACGTACACCGATAAACTCATCTTT. The V gene is TRDV2, the J gene TRDJ1; 8 nucleotides match TRDD3. The junction had 15 bases not matched to a gene; V was cut back by 4 bases and J by 0 bases. CDR3 length: 18 amino acids. Germline CDR1 is GEAIGNYY and CDR2 is EKD.

By sample fraction, this clone is medium-sized. A single base is all that separates this from a far larger clone, so a read error is likely. The rearrangement joins TRDV2 to TRDJ1, with 10 bases fitting TRDD3. The CDR3 has 19 residues. The germline V gene encodes CDR1 GEAIGNYY and CDR2 EKD. The CDR3 nucleotides read TGTGCCTGTGACACCGTAGAGGGATGGGGGATACAGGCGGGCGATAAATTCATCTTT. The encoded protein is CACDTVEGWGIQAGDKFIF.

This clone was seen only a few times. TCRdb's entry gives the protein of a much larger clone, which mismatches this DNA's translation at residue 13, likely from a read error; the protein reported here is translated from the DNA. V usage is TRDV2 and J usage is TRDJ1, with 13 bases matching TRDD3. Unmatched junction bases numbered 14, after V lost 2 bases and J lost 3 bases. CDR3 length: 19 amino acids. Germline values: CDR1 GEAIGNYY, CDR2 EKD. Here the CDR3 DNA reads TGTGCCTGTGACAGGATTACTGGGGGATACGCTAAGAGGTCCGATAAACTCATCTTT. Residues: CACDRITGGYAKRSDKLIF.

Only a few counts were recorded for this clone. This is likely an artifact of a read error, given a far larger clone one base away. The same CDR3 is also encoded by other DNA sequences in this sample. The chain recombines TRDV2 with TRDJ1, with TRDD3 identical over 13 bases. The V gene's germline CDR1 is GEAIGNYY and CDR2 EKD. The CDR3 spans 18 residues. The CDR3 here is CACDTLSTGGYDADKLIF. The CDR3, as DNA: TGTGCCTGCGACACACTCTCTACTGGGGGATACGACGCCGATAAACTCATCTTT.

This clone was observed a handful of times. TCRdb assigns this DNA the protein of a much larger clone, which departs from its translation at residue 4; this likely reflects a read error, and the protein shown comes from translating the DNA. The chain carries TRDV2 and TRDJ1; D unclear. Germline loops: CDR1 GEAIGNYY, CDR2 EKD. Trimming pared 5 bases from V and 0 bases from J, leaving 12 bases between. The CDR3 length is 14 residues. DNA for the CDR3: TGTGCCTGTGGCTCCCTGATGTACACCGATAAACTCATCTTT. As protein: CACGSLMYTDKLIF.

The sample holds a few counts of this clone. The chain recombines TRDV2 with TRDJ1, with 13 nucleotides matching TRDD3. Germline V gene sequence: CDR1 GEAIGNYY, CDR2 EKD. The CDR3 has 17 residues. Losses at the gene ends were 0 bases for V and 3 bases for J; bases not matched to a gene: 6. Here the CDR3 DNA reads TGTGCCTGTGACACCCTTACTGGGGGATACGACGCCGATAAACTCATCTTT. Residues: CACDTLTGGYDADKLIF.

Details on this clone: Other DNA sequences in this sample translate to the same CDR3. The genes are TRDV2 and TRDJ3, with 13 bases identical to TRDD3. CDR3 length: 23 amino acids. Trimming cost V 0 bases and J 1 base; bases outside gene matches: 14. Germline CDR1 reads GEAIGNYY; CDR2 reads EKD. The CDR3: CACDTETNWGIRVGSWDTRQMFF. CDR3 sequence (DNA): TGTGCCTGTGACACCGAGACTAACTGGGGGATACGCGTAGGTTCCTGGGACACCCGACAGATGTTTTTC.